The 14 T cell receptor beta chains in this list originate from one sample, sequenced in a study of blood T cells in healthy people across ages. The second PCR ran 7 to 11 cycles with a sample-barcoded 5' primer and J-beta primers. TCRdb itself ran the 5' RACE reads through MiXCR, one entry per CDR3 protein. The sample includes around 1.1 million distinct CDR3 sequences, more than 30% of them seen just once. The sequenced sample was blood. These receptors were obtained from a young man in good health.

The chain couples TRBV6-5 to TRBJ2-3; D is undetermined. V was trimmed by 2 bases and J by 0 bases, leaving 9 bases between them. Germline V lookup: CDR1 MNHEY, CDR2 SVGAGI. The CDR3 is made up of 15 amino acids. This CDR3 is CASSYGVGSTDTQYF. The CDR3, as DNA: TGTGCCAGCAGTTACGGGGTGGGGAGCACAGATACGCAGTATTTT.

This clonotype was detected only a few times. The genes are TRBV12-3 or TRBV12-4 and TRBJ2-3; D gene unclear. V was pared by 5 bases and J by 2 bases, with 14 bases between. The CDR3 loop spans 15 amino acids. CDR3 sequence (DNA): TGTGCCAGCAGTCTGGCGCTTGGCTACACAGATACGCAGTATTTT. This codes for CASSLALGYTDTQYF.

This chain joins TRBV4-2 and TRBJ1-2; 7 bases match TRBD1. Germline V gene data show CDR1 as LGHNA and CDR2 as YNFKEQ. The ends lost 2 bases at V and 3 bases at J; junction bases unmatched: 9. The CDR3 covers 16 residues. CDR3 sequence reads: CASSQNDRAGDYGYTF. For the CDR3, the DNA is TGTGCCAGCAGCCAAAATGACAGGGCTGGAGACTATGGCTACACCTTC.

Turning to this clonotype: Germline is not matched at one junction end, which may reflect a read error. This chain uses TRBV20-1 with TRBJ1-1, with 8 bases identical to TRBD1. Germline V gene lookup returns CDR1 DFQATT and CDR2 SNEGSKA (reference sequence). CDR3 length equals 14 residues. This CDR3 reads CSVRLRTGRTEAFF. For the CDR3, the DNA is TGCAGTGTTAGACTCCGGACAGGGAGGACTGAAGCTTTCTTT.

There are a few counts of this clonotype. The chain couples TRBV2 to TRBJ2-5; D is unresolved. The germline V gene has CDR1 SNHLY and CDR2 FYNNEI. V was pared by 7 bases and J by 6 bases, with 15 bases between. The CDR3 is 13 amino acids. In nucleotides, the CDR3 is TGTGCCAGCAAGGGCTCACCCAGCCAGACCCAGTACTTC. Translation gives CASKGSPSQTQYF.

This chain's CDR3 is CAIGAQGTNYGYTF. The CDR3 DNA reads TGTGCCATCGGGGCCCAGGGAACTAACTATGGCTACACCTTC. The genes are TRBV10-3 and TRBJ1-2, with D maybe TRBD1 (5 bases). The CDR3 extends over 14 amino acids. With 8 bases removed from V and 0 bases from J, the gap between germline ends came to 13 bases. The germline V gene encodes CDR1 ENHRY and CDR2 SYGVKD.

This clonotype was detected only a few times. The V and J genes are TRBV19 and TRBJ2-3, with 9 nucleotides matching TRBD2. Trimming cost V 9 bases and J 0 bases; bases outside gene matches: 7. CDR1 and CDR2 (germline): LNHDA, SQIVND (reference sequence). CDR3 length: 15 residues. The CDR3 protein is CASGTSSHSTDTQYF. The CDR3 DNA is TGTGCCAGCGGGACTAGCAGCCATAGCACAGATACGCAGTATTTT.

The chain joins TRBV7-2 to TRBJ1-1; tentative D call: TRBD1 (6 bases). The germline V gene encodes CDR1 SGHTA and CDR2 FQGNSA. This CDR3 has 16 residues. The V end was cut by 0 bases, the J end by 5 bases, with 16 bases between. The CDR3 spells CASSLAGARVVTEAFF. The CDR3 DNA sequence: TGTGCCAGCAGCTTAGCGGGGGCCAGGGTTGTGACTGAAGCTTTCTTT. The variable domain in full, with the rest retrieved from reference TRBV7-2 and TRBJ1-1, is GAGVSQSPSNKVTEKGKDVELRCDPISGHTALYWYRQSLGQGLEFLIYFQGNSAPDKSGLPSDRFSAERTGGSVSTLTIQRTQQEDSAVYLCASSLAGARVVTEAFFGQGTRLTVV.

This clonotype has just a few counts. The J gene is TRBJ2-2, the V gene TRBV4-3, with 8 bases aligning to TRBD1. The CDR3 contains 17 residues. V shed 0 bases, J shed 4 bases, and the junction held 7 bases outside the gene matches. CDR1 LGHNA and CDR2 YSLEER come from the germline V gene. CDR3 sequence reads: CASSQDLSGGTTGELFF. CDR3 nucleotide sequence: TGCGCCAGCAGCCAAGACTTGTCAGGGGGCACCACCGGGGAGCTGTTTTTT.

A single count supports this clonotype. The chain employs TRBV19 and TRBJ2-3; maybe TRBD2 (5 bases). This CDR3 is built from 14 residues. Trimming removed 5 bases from V and 5 bases from J, with 14 bases in between. Germline CDR1 reads LNHDA; CDR2 reads SQIVND (reference sequence). The CDR3 DNA reads as TGTGCCAGTAGTTCGCGAGCGGCTGGAGATACGCAGTATTTT. Translating gives CASSSRAAGDTQYF.

The chain links TRBV6-5 to TRBJ2-2; no definite D call. The germline gives CDR1 MNHEY, CDR2 SVGAGI. Deletions cut 7 bases from V and 0 bases from J, with 9 bases between. CDR3 size: 14 residues. CDR3 loop: CASKAVANTGELFF. DNA for the CDR3: TGTGCCAGCAAGGCGGTAGCGAACACCGGGGAGCTGTTTTTT.

This clonotype turned up a few times. The chain recombines TRBV20-1 with TRBJ1-2; 7 bases match TRBD1. Germline CDR1 and CDR2: DFQATT and SNEGSKA (reference sequence). Losses at the gene ends were 1 base for V and 3 bases for J; bases not matched to a gene: 5. CDR3 length equals 14 residues. CDR3: CSARVLDRDYGYTF. The CDR3 DNA reads as TGCAGTGCTAGAGTTCTTGACAGGGACTATGGCTACACCTTC.

This sequence joins TRBV7-9 and TRBJ1-1; D gene unclear. CDR1 is SEHNR and CDR2 is FQNEAQ in the germline V gene (reference sequence). The V and J ends lost 5 bases and 0 bases respectively, with 10 bases between them. This CDR3 has 14 amino acids. CDR3 region: CASSPPVMNTEAFF. CDR3 bases: TGTGCCAGCAGCCCCCCAGTGATGAACACTGAAGCTTTCTTT. The variable domain in full, completed from reference TRBV7-9 and TRBJ1-1, reads DTGVSQNPRHKITKRGQNVTFRCDPISEHNRLYWYRQTLGQGPEFLTYFQNEAQLEKSRLLSDRFSAERPKGSFSTLEIQRTEQGDSAMYLCASSPPVMNTEAFFGQGTRLTVV.

The chain has TRBV6-5 and TRBJ2-2, with D maybe TRBD1 (5 bases). The length of the CDR3 is 14 residues. Trimming stripped 8 bases from V and 3 bases from J, with 13 bases between. Germline loops: CDR1 MNHEY, CDR2 SVGAGI. The CDR3 sequence is CASASGMDTGELFF. CDR3 bases: TGTGCCAGCGCGTCAGGGATGGACACCGGGGAGCTGTTTTTT.